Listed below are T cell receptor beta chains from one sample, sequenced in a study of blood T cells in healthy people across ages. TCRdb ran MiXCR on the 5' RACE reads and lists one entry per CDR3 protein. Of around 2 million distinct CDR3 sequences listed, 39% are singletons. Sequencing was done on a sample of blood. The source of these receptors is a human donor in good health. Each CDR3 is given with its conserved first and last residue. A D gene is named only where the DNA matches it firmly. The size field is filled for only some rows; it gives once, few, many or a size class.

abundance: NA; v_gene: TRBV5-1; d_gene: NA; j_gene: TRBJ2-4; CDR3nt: TGCGCCAGCAGCTCTTACAGGGACCCAAAAAACATTCAGTACTTC; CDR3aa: CASSSYRDPKNIQYF
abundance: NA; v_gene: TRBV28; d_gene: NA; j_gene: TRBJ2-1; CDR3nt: TGTGCCAGCAGGGCCGCTTACATTTCCGTTGGCCATGAGCAGTTCTTC; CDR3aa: CASRAAYISVGHEQFF
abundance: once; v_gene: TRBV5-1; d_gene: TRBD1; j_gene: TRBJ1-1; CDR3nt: TGCGCCAGCAGCTTGGGACAGGGGCGGCACACTGAAGCTTTCTTT; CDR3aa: CASSLGQGRHTEAFF
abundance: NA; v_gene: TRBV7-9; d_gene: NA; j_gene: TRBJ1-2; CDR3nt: TGTACCAGCAGCTTACTGTTAGGCAGCAACTATGGCTACACCTTC; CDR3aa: CTSSLLLGSNYGYTF
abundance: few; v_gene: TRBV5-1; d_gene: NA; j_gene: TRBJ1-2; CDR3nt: TGCGCCAGCAGCTTGGGGTCCTCGACAGGCGGCGGCTATGGCTACACCTTC; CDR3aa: CASSLGSSTGGGYGYTF
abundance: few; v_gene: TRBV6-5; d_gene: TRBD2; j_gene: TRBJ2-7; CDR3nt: TGTGCCAGCAGTTACAGGAGGGAGGGGTCCTACGAGCAGTACTTC; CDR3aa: CASSYRREGSYEQYF
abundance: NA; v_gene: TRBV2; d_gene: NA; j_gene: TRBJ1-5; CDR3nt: TGTGCCAGCACAGGGAGCTTGGATCAGCCCCAGCATTTT; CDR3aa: CASTGSLDQPQHF
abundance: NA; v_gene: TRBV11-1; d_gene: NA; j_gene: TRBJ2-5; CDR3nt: TGTGCCAGCAGCTTAGGTTCTACTGGCGGGCAGCAGTACTTC; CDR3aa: CASSLGSTGGQQYF
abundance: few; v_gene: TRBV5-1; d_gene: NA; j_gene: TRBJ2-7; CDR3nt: TGCGCCAGCAGCTTTAGGGACACCCTCTACGAGCAGTACTTC; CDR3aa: CASSFRDTLYEQYF
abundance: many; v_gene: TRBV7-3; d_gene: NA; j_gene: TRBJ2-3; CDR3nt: TGTGCCAGCAGCTCACTAGGTGGGGCAGATACGCAGTATTTT; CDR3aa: CASSSLGGADTQYF
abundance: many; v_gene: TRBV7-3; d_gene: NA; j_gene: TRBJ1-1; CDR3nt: TGTGCCAGCAGCTTAATGGGCCACACTGAAGCTTTCTTT; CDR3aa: CASSLMGHTEAFF
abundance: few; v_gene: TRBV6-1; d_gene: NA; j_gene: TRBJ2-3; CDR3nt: TGTGCCAGCAGTGAACCCGGGTTGACAGATACGCAGTATTTT; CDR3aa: CASSEPGLTDTQYF
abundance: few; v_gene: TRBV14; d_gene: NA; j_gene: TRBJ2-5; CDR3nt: TGTGCCAGCAGCCAAGTAATAGGGTTTGGGACCCAGTACTTC; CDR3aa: CASSQVIGFGTQYF
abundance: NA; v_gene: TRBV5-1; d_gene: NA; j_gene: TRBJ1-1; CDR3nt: TGCGCCAGCAGCCCCCGGGACGTGAACACTGAAGCTTTCTTT; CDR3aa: CASSPRDVNTEAFF
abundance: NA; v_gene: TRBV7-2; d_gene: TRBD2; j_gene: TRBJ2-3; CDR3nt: TGTGCCAGCAGCTTCTCTAGCGGGGGGGCTTATACGCAGTATTTT; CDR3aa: CASSFSSGGAYTQYF
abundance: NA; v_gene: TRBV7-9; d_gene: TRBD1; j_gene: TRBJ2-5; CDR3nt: TGTGCCAGCAGCCAAACCCCAGGGGGCTTCGGGACCCAGTACTTC; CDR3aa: CASSQTPGGFGTQYF
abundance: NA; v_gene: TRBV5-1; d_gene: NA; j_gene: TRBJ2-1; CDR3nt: TGCGCCAGCAAGCCCGACCCCCCCAGGCATGAGCAGTTCTTC; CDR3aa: CASKPDPPRHEQFF
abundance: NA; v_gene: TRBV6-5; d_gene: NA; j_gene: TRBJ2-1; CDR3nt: TGTGCCAGCAGTTACGAGGTGGACGGCTCCTACCATGAGCAGTTCTTC; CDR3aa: CASSYEVDGSYHEQFF
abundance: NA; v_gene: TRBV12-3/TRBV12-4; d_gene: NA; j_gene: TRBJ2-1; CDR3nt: TGTGCCAGCAGCCACAGGACCAACAATGAGCAGTTCTTC; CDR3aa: CASSHRTNNEQFF
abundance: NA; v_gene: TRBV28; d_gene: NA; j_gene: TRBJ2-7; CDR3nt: TGTGCCAGCAGTTTTGCGGAATGCGGCGAGCAGTACTTC; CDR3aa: CASSFAECGEQYF
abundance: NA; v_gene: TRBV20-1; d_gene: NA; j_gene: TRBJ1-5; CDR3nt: TGCAGTGCTAGAGATGGCAGGGGCGTTCAGCCCCAGCATTTT; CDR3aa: CSARDGRGVQPQHF
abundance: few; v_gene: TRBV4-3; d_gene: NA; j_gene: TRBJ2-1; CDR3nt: TGCGCCAGCAGCCAAGTTAGCGGTGGGAATGAGCAGTTCTTC; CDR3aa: CASSQVSGGNEQFF
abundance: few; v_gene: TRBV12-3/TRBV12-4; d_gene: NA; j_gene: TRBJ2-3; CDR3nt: TGTGCCCAAGGGCTAGCAGCGCAGTATTTT; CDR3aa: CAQGLAAQYF
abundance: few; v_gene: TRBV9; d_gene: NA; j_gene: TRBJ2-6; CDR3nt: TGTGCCAGCAGCGATATCTCTGGGGCCAACGTCCTGACTTTC; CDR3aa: CASSDISGANVLTF
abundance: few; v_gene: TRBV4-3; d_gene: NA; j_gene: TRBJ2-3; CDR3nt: TGCGCCAGCAGCCAAGAGCCCATCACAGATACGCAGTATTTT; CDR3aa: CASSQEPITDTQYF
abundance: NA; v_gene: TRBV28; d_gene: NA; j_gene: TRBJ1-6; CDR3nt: TGTGCCACCTCACGGGACCCCTACTCACCCCTCCACTTT; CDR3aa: CATSRDPYSPLHF
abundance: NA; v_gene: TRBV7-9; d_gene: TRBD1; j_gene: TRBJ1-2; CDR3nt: TGTGCCAGCAGCGTCCAGGGGGCGCAGGGCTACACCTTC; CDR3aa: CASSVQGAQGYTF
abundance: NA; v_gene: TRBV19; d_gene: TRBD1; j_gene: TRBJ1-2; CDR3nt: TGTGCCAGTAGCGAACAGGGGAAAGGCTATGGCTACACCTTC; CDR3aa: CASSEQGKGYGYTF